This T cell receptor beta chain comes out of a study of CD8 T cells in ankylosing spondylitis. Study-wide results and limits: Among TCR beta sequences, a motif of several highly homologous variants appeared characteristic of ankylosing spondylitis blood. As reported, disease-linked clones showed significant enrichment in matched ankylosing spondylitis synovial fluid. Peripheral blood samples showed relatively rare disease-linked clones, and these clones were CD8+.

TCRdb recomputed calls from the 5' RACE reads with MiXCR, one row per CDR3 protein. Among fewer than 550,000 distinct CDR3 sequences listed, roughly 5% were seen once. This clonotype was observed a handful of times. Its specificity is unknown. Its ends do not fully match the called genes, so a read error is possible. Germline CDR1 reads SGHTA; CDR2 reads FQGNSA. The CDR3 covers 14 residues. The sample was blood, either unsorted or a sorted T cell fraction (not recorded which). This sequence originates from a male donor with ankylosing spondylitis. V and J are TRBV7-2 and TRBJ2-3, with 9 positions matching TRBD2. The CDR3 is CASSFVNAGTSLHF. In DNA, the CDR3 is TGTGCCAGCAGCTTTGTTAATGCCGGGACTAGCTTACATTTT. Full variable domain (outside the CDR3, taken from reference TRBV7-2 and TRBJ2-3): GAGVSQSPSNKVTEKGKDVELRCDPISGHTALYWYRQSLGQGLEFLIYFQGNSAPDKSGLPSDRFSAERTGGSVSTLTIQRTQQEDSAVYLCASSFVNAGTSLHFGPGTRLTVL.